This paragraph covers one T cell receptor beta chain sequence. Its antigen is unknown. Trimming took 4 bases from V and 3 from J, leaving 22 bases between them. Germline loops: CDR1 SGHVS, CDR2 FQNEAQ. This CDR3 contains 17 residues. The data were produced by immunoSEQ multiplex PCR, yet TCRdb's version contains in-frame clones alone and is incomplete. The sample consists of over 150,000 clones, about 90% of them appearing once. This record belongs to a study of T cell responses to AZD1222 COVID-19 vaccine. Broader study findings: Repertoire sampling was restricted to post-peak T cell response timepoints. Close to half of spike-specific TCRs reportedly recognize unmutated variant regions. Regions 160-218 and 743-854 held dominance among vaccine-associated CD4 TCRs, which spanned spike.

The rearrangement uses TRBV7-8 and TRBJ2-7; D is uncertain. The sequencing here drew on peripheral blood, taken on day 0 of MenACWY control vaccination. The clonotype comes from an adult in good health. The CDR3: CASSYGIGVTRDYEQYV. In nucleotides, the CDR3 is TGTGCCAGCAGCTATGGGATTGGGGTCACTCGTGACTACGAGCAGTACGTC.